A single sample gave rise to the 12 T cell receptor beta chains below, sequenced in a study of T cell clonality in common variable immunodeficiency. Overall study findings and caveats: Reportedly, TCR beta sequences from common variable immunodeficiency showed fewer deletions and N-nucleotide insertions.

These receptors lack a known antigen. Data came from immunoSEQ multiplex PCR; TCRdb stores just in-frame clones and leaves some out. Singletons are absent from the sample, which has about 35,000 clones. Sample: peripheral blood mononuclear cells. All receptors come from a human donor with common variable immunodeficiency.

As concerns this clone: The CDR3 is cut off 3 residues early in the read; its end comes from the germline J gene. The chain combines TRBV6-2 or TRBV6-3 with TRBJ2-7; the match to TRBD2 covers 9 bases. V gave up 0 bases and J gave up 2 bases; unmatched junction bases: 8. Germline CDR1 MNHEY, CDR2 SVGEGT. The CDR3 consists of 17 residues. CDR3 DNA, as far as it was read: TGTGCCAGCAGTTACTCGATGCGGCAGCGGGAGGCCTACGAG. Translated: CASSYSMRQREAYE. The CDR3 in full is CASSYSMRQREAYEQYF.

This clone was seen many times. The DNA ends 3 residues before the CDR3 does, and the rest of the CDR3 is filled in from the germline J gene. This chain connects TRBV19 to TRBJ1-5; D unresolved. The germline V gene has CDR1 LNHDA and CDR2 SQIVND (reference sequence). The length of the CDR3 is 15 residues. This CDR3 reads CASSIAAGARRPQHF. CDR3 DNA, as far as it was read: TGTGCCAGTAGTATCGCGGCCGGCGCGAGGCGACCC.

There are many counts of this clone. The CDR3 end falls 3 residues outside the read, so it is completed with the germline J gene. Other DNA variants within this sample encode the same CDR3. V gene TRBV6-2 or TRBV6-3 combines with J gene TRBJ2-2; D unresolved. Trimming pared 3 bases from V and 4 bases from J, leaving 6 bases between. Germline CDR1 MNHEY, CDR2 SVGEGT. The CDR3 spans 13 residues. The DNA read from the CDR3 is TGTGCCAGCAGTTATTCCTCCACCGGGGAG. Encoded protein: CASSYSSTGE. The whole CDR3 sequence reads CASSYSSTGELFF.

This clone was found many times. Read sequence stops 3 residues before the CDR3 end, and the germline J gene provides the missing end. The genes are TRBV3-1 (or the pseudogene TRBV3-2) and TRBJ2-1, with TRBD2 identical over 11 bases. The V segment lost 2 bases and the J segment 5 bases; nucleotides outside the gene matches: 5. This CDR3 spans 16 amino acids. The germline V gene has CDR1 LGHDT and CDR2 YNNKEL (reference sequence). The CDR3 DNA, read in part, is TGTGCCAGCAGCCAACCTAGCGGGAGGTCGGACAATGAG. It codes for CASSQPSGRSDNE. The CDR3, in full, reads CASSQPSGRSDNEQFF.

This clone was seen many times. The DNA read from the CDR3 is TGTGCCATCAGCGTAGGGACAGCCCAAGAGACC. Translating it yields CAISVGTAQET. The CDR3, in full, reads CAISVGTAQETQYF. The chain couples TRBV10-3 to TRBJ2-5; TRBD1 matches 7 bases. The read comes to an end 3 residues before the CDR3 does, leaving the germline J gene to fill in the end. Trimming cost V 6 bases and J 1 base; bases outside gene matches: 5. CDR1 is ENHRY and CDR2 is SYGVKD in the germline V gene. This CDR3 region has 14 residues.

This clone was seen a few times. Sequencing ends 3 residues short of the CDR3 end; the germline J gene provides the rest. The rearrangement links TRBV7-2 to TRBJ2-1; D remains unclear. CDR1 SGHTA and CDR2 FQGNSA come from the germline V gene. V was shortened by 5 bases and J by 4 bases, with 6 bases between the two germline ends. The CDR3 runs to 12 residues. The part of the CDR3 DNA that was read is TGTGCCAGCAGCCTTACTTACAATGAG. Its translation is CASSLTYNE. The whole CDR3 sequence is CASSLTYNEQFF.

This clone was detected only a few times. The CDR3 protein is CASSRQGATGEQYF. The DNA read from the CDR3 is TGTGCCAGCAGTCGACAGGGGGCGACAGGCGAG. This chain joins TRBV7-9 and TRBJ2-7; 10 nucleotides line up with TRBD1. The read ends 3 residues before the CDR3 terminus; that terminus is restored from the germline J gene. Germline V gene data show CDR1 as SEHNR and CDR2 as FQNEAQ (reference sequence). The junction had 8 bases not matched to a gene; V was cut back by 6 bases and J by 6 bases. The CDR3 is 14 amino acids.

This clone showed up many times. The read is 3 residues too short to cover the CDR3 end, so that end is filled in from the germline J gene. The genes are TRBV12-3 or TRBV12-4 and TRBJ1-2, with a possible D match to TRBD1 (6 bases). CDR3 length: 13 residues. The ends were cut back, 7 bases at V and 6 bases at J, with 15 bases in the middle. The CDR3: CASINGGGNGYTF. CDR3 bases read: TGTGCCAGCATTAACGGGGGGGGCAATGGC.

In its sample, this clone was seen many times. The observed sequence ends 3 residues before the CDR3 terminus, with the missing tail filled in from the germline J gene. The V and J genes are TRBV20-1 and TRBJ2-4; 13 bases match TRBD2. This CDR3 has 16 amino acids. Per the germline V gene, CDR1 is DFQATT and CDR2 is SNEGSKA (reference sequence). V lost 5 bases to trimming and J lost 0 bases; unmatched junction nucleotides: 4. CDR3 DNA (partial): TGCAGTGCTTGGGGACTAGCGGGACGAGCCAAAAACATT. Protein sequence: CSAWGLAGRAKNI. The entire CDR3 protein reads CSAWGLAGRAKNIQYF.

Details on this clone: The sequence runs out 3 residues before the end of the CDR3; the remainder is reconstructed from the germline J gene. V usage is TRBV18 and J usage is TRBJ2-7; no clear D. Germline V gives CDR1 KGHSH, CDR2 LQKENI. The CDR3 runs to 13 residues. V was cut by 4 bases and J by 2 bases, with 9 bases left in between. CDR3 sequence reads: CASSQGFTYEQYF. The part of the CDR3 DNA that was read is TGTGCCAGCTCACAAGGGTTCACCTACGAG. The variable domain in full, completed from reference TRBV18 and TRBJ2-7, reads NAGVMQNPRHLVRRRGQEARLRCSPMKGHSHVYWYRQLPEEGLKFMVYLQKENIIDESGMPKERFSAEFPKEGPSILRIQQVVRGDSAAYFCASSQGFTYEQYFGPGTRLTVT.

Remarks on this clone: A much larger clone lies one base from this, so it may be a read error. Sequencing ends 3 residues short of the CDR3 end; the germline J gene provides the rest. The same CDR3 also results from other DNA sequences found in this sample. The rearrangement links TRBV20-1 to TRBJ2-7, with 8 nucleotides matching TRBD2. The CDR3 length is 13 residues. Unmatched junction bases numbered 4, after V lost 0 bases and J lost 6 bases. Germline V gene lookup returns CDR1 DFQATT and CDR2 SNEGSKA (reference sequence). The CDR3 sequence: CSARDSLAVEQYF. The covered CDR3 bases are TGCAGTGCTAGAGACTCACTAGCGGTCGAG.

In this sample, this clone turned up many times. The sequenced part of the CDR3 DNA is TGCGCCAGCAGCGGGGAGGGGGGGGATGAG. Protein sequence: CASSGEGGDE. The entire CDR3 sequence reads CASSGEGGDEQFF. The rearrangement links TRBV5-1 to TRBJ2-1; D might be TRBD2 (7 bases). The read comes to an end 3 residues before the CDR3 does, leaving the germline J gene to fill in the end. Germline CDR1 reads SGHRS; CDR2 reads YFSETQ. This CDR3 has 13 amino acids. V was trimmed by 4 bases and J by 8 bases, leaving 13 bases between them.